This T cell receptor (beta chain) was found in a study of neurological immune-mediated disorders. The study's findings and limits: The absence of shared CDR3 amino acid sequences among expanded clones across subjects suggests private repertoires in all groups.

The authors produced cDNA by 5'RACE using 10-nucleotide random UMIs. MiXCR was run by TCRdb on the 5' RACE reads, yielding one entry per CDR3 protein. The sample carries around 67,000 distinct CDR3 sequences, around 5% recorded once. This clonotype showed up many times. What it binds is not known. 2 million PBMCs stored at -80 C were the source of the unsorted libraries. V dropped 7 bases and J dropped 10; count of bases not matched to a gene: 7. This CDR3 is 13 amino acids long. Sequences were obtained from PBMCs. V usage is TRBV12-3 or TRBV12-4 and J usage is TRBJ1-6, with TRBD1 matching over 7 bases. The receptor comes from a man younger than 35 with multiple sclerosis. This chain's CDR3 is CASTRDRRSPLHF. CDR3 sequence (DNA): TGTGCCAGCACCCGGGACAGAAGATCACCCCTCCACTTT.